The text below deals with one TCR beta chain. Antigen specificity is unknown. Germline-derived CDR1 and CDR2 are SGHNT and YENEEA. The CDR3 consists of 13 residues. Trimming left V 0 bases short and J 8 bases short, with 8 bases between. TCRdb's table, derived via immunoSEQ multiplex PCR, lists solely in-frame clones and lacks some. The profile covers more than 85,000 clones, with about 87% appearing a single time and roughly 4.4% taken by the ten largest. This sample is part of a study of T cell responses to AZD1222 COVID-19 vaccine. Whole-study findings and limits: Seropositive at baseline were only 5 or 6 AZD1222 recipients. Every sample of the repertoires postdated the peak T cell response.

The study pooled second doses at about 4 or about 12 weeks. The sequenced sample was peripheral blood, obtained 28 days after the second AZD1222 dose. The receptor was isolated from an adult who received the AZD1222 COVID-19 vaccine. The chain has TRBV11-3 and TRBJ2-1; D not resolved. The CDR3 loop is CASSLELGYEQFF. CDR3 in DNA: TGTGCCAGCAGCTTAGAACTCGGCTATGAGCAGTTCTTC.